Listed here are 18 T cell receptor beta chains from one sample, sequenced in a study of T cell responses to AZD1222 COVID-19 vaccine. TCRdb keeps only in-frame clones here, not all; method: immunoSEQ multiplex PCR. The repertoire includes 77,000 or so clones, approximately 88% of them detected once, and about 20% sits in the top ten. The sample was peripheral blood, taken on day 0 of AZD1222 vaccination. These receptor sequences come from an adult in good health.

The J gene is TRBJ1-1, the V gene TRBV2; D is ambiguous. The CDR3 spans 14 residues. Deletions cut 4 bases from V and 4 bases from J, with 13 bases between. Germline-derived CDR1 and CDR2 are SNHLY and FYNNEI. The CDR3 protein is CASSVTGSSTEAFF. The CDR3 DNA sequence: TGTGCCAGCAGTGTTACGGGATCTAGCACTGAAGCTTTCTTT. Full variable domain (remainder filled in from reference TRBV2 and TRBJ1-1): EPEVTQTPSHQVTQMGQEVILRCVPISNHLYFYWYRQILGQKVEFLVSFYNNEISEKSEIFDDQFSVERPDGSNFTLKIRSTKLEDSAMYFCASSVTGSSTEAFFGQGTRLTVV.

This clone was observed a single time. The chain employs TRBV10-1 and TRBJ2-1, with D maybe TRBD2 (6 bases). Trimming shortened V by 0 bases and J by 9 bases, and 12 bases separated the two germline ends. Germline lookup yields CDR1 WNHNN and CDR2 SYGVQD (reference sequence). This CDR3 spans 14 amino acids. CDR3 in amino acids: CASSESVREVEQFF. The CDR3 DNA reads as TGCGCCAGCAGTGAGTCGGTCAGGGAGGTTGAGCAGTTCTTC.

The rearrangement uses TRBV6-1 and TRBJ1-5; TRBD1 might be the D (6 bases). The CDR3 consists of 15 residues. V was trimmed by 0 bases and J by 2 bases, leaving 8 bases between them. Germline loops: CDR1 MNHNS, CDR2 SASEGT. The CDR3 DNA reads TGTGCCAGCAGTGAAGCCCCAGGGGGCAATCAGCCCCAGCATTTT. The encoded protein is CASSEAPGGNQPQHF.

V usage is TRBV3-1 (or the pseudogene TRBV3-2) and J usage is TRBJ2-2; 11 positions match TRBD1. CDR1 is LGHDT and CDR2 is YNNKEL in the germline V gene (reference sequence). The trim removed 3 bases at V and 6 bases at J, leaving 6 bases unmatched. The CDR3 is made up of 16 amino acids. CDR3 nucleotide sequence: TGTGCCAGCAGCCACCTCCGGGACAGGGGGTCCGGGGAGCTGTTTTTT. It encodes CASSHLRDRGSGELFF.

The rearrangement joins TRBV25-1 to TRBJ1-1; D remains unclear. Germline CDR1 and CDR2: MGHDK and SYGVNS. The V end lost 8 bases, the J end lost 1 base, and 11 bases lay between the germline ends. The CDR3 length is 13 residues. CDR3 protein: CASLSNRNTEAFF. Written as DNA, the CDR3 is TGTGCCAGCCTATCTAACCGGAACACTGAAGCTTTCTTT. Full variable domain (outside the CDR3, taken from reference TRBV25-1 and TRBJ1-1): EADIYQTPRYLVIGTGKKITLECSQTMGHDKMYWYQQDPGMELHLIHYSYGVNSTEKGDLSSESTVSRIRTEHFPLTLESARPSHTSQYLCASLSNRNTEAFFGQGTRLTVV.

This clone was seen only a few times. This chain uses TRBV19 with TRBJ1-4; D uncertain. The CDR3 sequence is 13 residues long. The germline gives CDR1 LNHDA, CDR2 SQIVND (reference sequence). Trimming took 4 bases from V and 7 from J, leaving 10 bases between them. The CDR3 nucleotides are TGTGCCAGTAGTAAGAGCCCGGGTGAAAAACTGTTTTTT. Its protein product is CASSKSPGEKLFF.

The CDR3 is CASSLGAQETQYF. CDR3 nucleotides: TGTGCCAGCAGCTTAGGGGCCCAAGAGACCCAGTACTTC. The gene calls are TRBV7-7 and TRBJ2-5; D is undetermined. Germline V gene sequence: CDR1 SSHAT, CDR2 FNYEAQ (reference sequence). Between the trimmed V and J ends, which lost 1 base and 1 base, there was a span of 4 bases. This CDR3 is built from 13 residues.

This clone was detected once. The chain carries TRBV14 and TRBJ2-2; 12 nucleotides agree with TRBD2. The CDR3 extends over 18 amino acids. Per the germline V gene, CDR1 is SGHDN and CDR2 is FVKESK. V was clipped by 2 bases and J by 4 bases; unmatched bases: 8. The CDR3 protein is CASSQLLAGGYFTGELFF. CDR3 DNA sequence: TGTGCCAGCAGCCAATTACTAGCGGGGGGATACTTCACCGGGGAGCTGTTTTTT.

The chain couples TRBV2 to TRBJ2-2, with D possibly matching TRBD2 (6 bases). Per the germline V gene, CDR1 is SNHLY and CDR2 is FYNNEI. The V gene lost 4 bases and the J gene lost 6 bases, with 12 bases spanning the gap. The CDR3 is made up of 14 amino acids. CDR3 region: CASSVGTSSGELFF. CDR3 DNA: TGTGCCAGCAGTGTTGGGACTTCTTCCGGGGAGCTGTTTTTT.

V gene TRBV7-8 combines with J gene TRBJ2-7, with D perhaps matching TRBD2 (7 bases). The CDR3 runs to 15 residues. Deletions cut 4 bases from V and 4 bases from J, with 17 bases between. The V gene's germline CDR1 is SGHVS and CDR2 FQNEAQ. The CDR3 DNA reads as TGTGCCAGCAGCTCTTTGGGGGCGGGAGTTTACGAGCAGTACTTC. Translated: CASSSLGAGVYEQYF.

The chain joins TRBV7-2 to TRBJ1-5; D is ambiguous. V lost 5 bases and J 9 bases, leaving 14 bases between the germline ends. Germline CDR1 and CDR2: SGHTA and FQGNSA. The length of the CDR3 is 13 residues. The CDR3 region is CASSPDFSGPQHF. CDR3 nucleotides: TGTGCCAGCAGCCCTGATTTTAGCGGGCCCCAGCATTTT.

V gene TRBV12-3 or TRBV12-4 combines with J gene TRBJ1-6; weak D call: TRBD1 (5 bases). Trimming took 6 bases from V and 10 from J, leaving 10 bases between them. The length of the CDR3 is 12 residues. CDR3: CASRYGGSPLHF. The CDR3 DNA follows: TGTGCCAGCAGGTATGGGGGGTCACCCCTCCACTTT.

This CDR3 is CASSQSQDRGSNQPQHF. In nucleotides, the CDR3 is TGCGCCAGCAGCCAATCCCAGGACAGGGGAAGCAATCAGCCCCAGCATTTT. This chain connects TRBV4-1 to TRBJ1-5; 9 bases are shared with TRBD1. Losses at the gene ends were 2 bases for V and 1 base for J; bases not matched to a gene: 6. CDR3 length equals 17 residues. CDR1 MGHRA and CDR2 YSYEKL come from the germline V gene.

This chain connects TRBV27 to TRBJ1-4; 7 bases map to TRBD1. Germline V CDR1 and CDR2: MNHEY, SMNVEV (reference sequence). The CDR3 is made up of 15 amino acids. After removal of 1 base from V and 6 bases from J, the junction contained 5 bases not matched to a gene. CDR3 nucleotides: TGTGCCAGCAGTTTATTTCCCAGGGGGGATGAAAAACTGTTTTTT. Protein product: CASSLFPRGDEKLFF.

Only a few counts were recorded for this clone. The chain is built from TRBV4-2 and TRBJ2-1; D possibly corresponds to TRBD1 (6 bases). V shed 4 bases and J shed 4 bases, with 17 bases lying between them. This CDR3 comprises 16 residues. Germline V gene sequence: CDR1 LGHNA, CDR2 YNFKEQ. In DNA, the CDR3 is TGTGCCAGCAGCCGCGATCCCGGGACACCATACAATGAGCAGTTCTTC. It codes for CASSRDPGTPYNEQFF.

The gene calls are TRBV27 and TRBJ1-1, with D possibly TRBD1 on 5 matching bases. V lost 6 bases and J 2 bases, leaving 13 bases between the germline ends. CDR3 length: 14 amino acids. The germline CDR1 and CDR2 sequences are MNHEY and SMNVEV (reference sequence). As DNA, the CDR3 is TGTGCCAGCAGCCCTGACAGATACAACACTGAAGCTTTCTTT. Translating gives CASSPDRYNTEAFF.

This sequence joins TRBV30 and TRBJ1-6; D may be TRBD1 (6 bases). Germline V gene data show CDR1 as GTSNPN and CDR2 as SVGIG (reference sequence). The CDR3 spans 15 residues. Trimming cost V 1 base and J 5 bases, with 12 bases left between them. The CDR3 DNA follows: TGTGCCTGGAGTGCAGACAGGAGGGATAATTCACCCCTCCACTTT. Amino acids: CAWSADRRDNSPLHF.

Only one count was recorded for this clone. The chain couples TRBV24-1 to TRBJ1-2; D remains ambiguous. V gave up 5 bases and J gave up 5 bases, with 5 bases separating them. The length of the CDR3 is 11 residues. CDR1 and CDR2 from the germline V gene are KGHDR and SFDVKD. CDR3 amino acids: CATSGKYGYTF. CDR3 coding DNA: TGTGCCACCAGTGGCAAGTATGGCTACACCTTC.